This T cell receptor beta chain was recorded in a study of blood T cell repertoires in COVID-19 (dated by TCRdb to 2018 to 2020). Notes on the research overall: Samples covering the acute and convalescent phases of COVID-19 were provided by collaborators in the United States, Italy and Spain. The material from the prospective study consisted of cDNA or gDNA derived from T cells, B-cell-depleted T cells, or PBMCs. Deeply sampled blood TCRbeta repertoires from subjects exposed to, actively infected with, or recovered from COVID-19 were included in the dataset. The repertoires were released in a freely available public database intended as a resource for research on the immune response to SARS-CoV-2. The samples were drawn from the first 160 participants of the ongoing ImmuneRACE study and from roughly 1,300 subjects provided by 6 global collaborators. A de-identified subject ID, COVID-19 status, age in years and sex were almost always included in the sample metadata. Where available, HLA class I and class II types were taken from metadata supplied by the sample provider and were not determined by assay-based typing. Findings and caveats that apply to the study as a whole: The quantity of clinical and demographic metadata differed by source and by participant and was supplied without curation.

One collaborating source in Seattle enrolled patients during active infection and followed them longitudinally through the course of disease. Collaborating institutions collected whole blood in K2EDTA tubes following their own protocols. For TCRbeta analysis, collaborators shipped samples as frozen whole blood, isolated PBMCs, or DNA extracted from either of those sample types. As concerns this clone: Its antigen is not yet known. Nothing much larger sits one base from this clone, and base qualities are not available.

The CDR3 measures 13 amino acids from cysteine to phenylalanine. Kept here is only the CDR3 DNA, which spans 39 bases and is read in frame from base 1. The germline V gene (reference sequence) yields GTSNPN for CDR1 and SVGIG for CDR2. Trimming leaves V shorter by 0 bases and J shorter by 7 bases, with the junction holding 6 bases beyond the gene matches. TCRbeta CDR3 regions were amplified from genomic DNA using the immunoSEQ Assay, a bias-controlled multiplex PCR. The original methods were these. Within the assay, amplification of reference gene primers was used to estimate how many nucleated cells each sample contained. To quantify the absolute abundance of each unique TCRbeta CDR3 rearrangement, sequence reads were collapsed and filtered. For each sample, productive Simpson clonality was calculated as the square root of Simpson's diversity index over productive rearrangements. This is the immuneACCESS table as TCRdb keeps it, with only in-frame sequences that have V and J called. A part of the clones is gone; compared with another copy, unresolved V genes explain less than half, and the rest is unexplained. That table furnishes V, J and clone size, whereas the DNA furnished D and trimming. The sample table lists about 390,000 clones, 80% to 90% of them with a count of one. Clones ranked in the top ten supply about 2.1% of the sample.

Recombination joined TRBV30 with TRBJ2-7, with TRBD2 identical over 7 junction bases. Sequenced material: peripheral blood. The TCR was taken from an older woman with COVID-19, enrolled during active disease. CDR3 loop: CAWSVGRRGEQYF. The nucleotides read TGTGCCTGGAGTGTAGGCCGGCGGGGGGAGCAGTACTTC. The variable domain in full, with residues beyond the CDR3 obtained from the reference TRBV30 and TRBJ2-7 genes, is SQTIHQWPATLVQPVGSPLSLECTVEGTSNPNLYWYRQAAGRGLQLLFYSVGIGQISSEVPQNLSASRPQDRQFILSSKKLLLSDSGFYLCAWSVGRRGEQYFGPGTRLTVT.